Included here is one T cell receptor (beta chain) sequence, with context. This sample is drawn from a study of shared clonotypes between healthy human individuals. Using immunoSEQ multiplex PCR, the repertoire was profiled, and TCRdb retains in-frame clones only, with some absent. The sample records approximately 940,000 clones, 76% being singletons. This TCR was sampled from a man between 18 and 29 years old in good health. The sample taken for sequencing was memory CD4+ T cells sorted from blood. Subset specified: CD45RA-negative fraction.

This chain's CDR3 is CASKEGRVGANVLTF. The CDR3 DNA reads TGTGCCAGCAAAGAAGGGCGCGTGGGGGCCAACGTCCTGACTTTC. This chain links TRBV6-6 with TRBJ2-6, with D hard to call. CDR3 length: 15 residues. In germline, CDR1 is MNHNY, CDR2 SVGAGI (reference sequence). The V end lost 7 bases, the J end lost 4 bases, and 14 bases lay between the germline ends.